This entry features one T cell receptor (beta chain) sequence. Its specific antigen is unknown. Base qualities are not recorded, but no much larger clone differs from it by a single base. This specimen comes from a study of T cell repertoires in cytomegalovirus infection (dated by TCRdb to the late 2010s). As for the study more broadly: The HLA type of each donor mattered for the analysis, because public TCR beta signatures pointed to carriage of CMV infection along with the matching HLA type.

The full study reports these points: The ex vivo response was dominated by HLA-C-restricted CMV-specific TCR beta clonotypes, and the single most frequent clonotype in two of eight donors was supplied by these HLA-C-restricted clonotypes. In both this cohort and an independent approximately 370-donor cohort, the cumulative frequency of public TCR beta family members distinguished carriers of CMV infection plus the relevant HLA type.

The junction shows trimming of 3 bases on V and 5 bases on J, and the gene matches do not reach 7 bases of it. Reading from cysteine to phenylalanine, the CDR3 counts 14 amino acids. The entry retains the CDR3 DNA only, 42 bases that are in frame from base 1. CDR1 is given as GTSNPN and CDR2 as SVGIG, both from the germline V gene (reference sequence). The sequencing machine was an Illumina HiSeq 1500. The raw public data were reprocessed by TCRdb itself: fastp quality trimming at Q25, MiXCR clonotype calling, in-frame beta chains only. Each record represents a unique CDR3 protein, reported with the most common genes and DNA among its rows. Recorded for this sample are approximately 200,000 distinct CDR3 sequences; about 30% of them occurred a single time. Approximately 31% of the sample belongs to the ten largest clones.

Sequencing was carried out using PBMCs. The receptor was isolated from a human donor in good health (CMV status not recorded). Some clones in this sample may be carry-over from other donors' samples. This chain is built from TRBV30 and TRBJ2-4, and TRBD1 matches 7 of the central bases. The CDR3 is CAWRRPGQQNIQYF. The bases are TGTGCCTGGAGACGACCGGGACAGCAAAACATTCAGTACTTC.